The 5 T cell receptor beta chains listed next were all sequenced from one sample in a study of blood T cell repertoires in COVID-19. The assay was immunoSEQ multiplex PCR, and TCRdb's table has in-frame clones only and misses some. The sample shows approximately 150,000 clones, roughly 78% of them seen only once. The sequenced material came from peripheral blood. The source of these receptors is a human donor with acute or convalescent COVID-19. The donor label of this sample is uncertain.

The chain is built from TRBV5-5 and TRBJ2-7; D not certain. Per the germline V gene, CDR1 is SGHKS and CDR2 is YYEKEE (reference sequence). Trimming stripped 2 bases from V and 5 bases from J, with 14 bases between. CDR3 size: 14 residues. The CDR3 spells CASSFWQAVHEQYF. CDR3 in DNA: TGTGCCAGCAGCTTTTGGCAGGCCGTCCACGAGCAGTACTTC. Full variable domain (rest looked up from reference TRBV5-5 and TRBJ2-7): DAGVTQSPTHLIKTRGQQVTLRCSPISGHKSVSWYQQVLGQGPQFIFQYYEKEERGRGNFPDRFSARQFPNYSSELNVNALLLGDSALYLCASSFWQAVHEQYFGPGTRLTVT.

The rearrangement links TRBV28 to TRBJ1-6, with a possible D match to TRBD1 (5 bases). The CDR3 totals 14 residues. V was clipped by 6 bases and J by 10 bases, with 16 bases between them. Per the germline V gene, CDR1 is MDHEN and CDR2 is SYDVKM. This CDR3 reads CASRPGTPRSPLHF. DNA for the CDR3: TGTGCCAGCAGGCCAGGGACTCCTCGCTCACCCCTCCACTTT.

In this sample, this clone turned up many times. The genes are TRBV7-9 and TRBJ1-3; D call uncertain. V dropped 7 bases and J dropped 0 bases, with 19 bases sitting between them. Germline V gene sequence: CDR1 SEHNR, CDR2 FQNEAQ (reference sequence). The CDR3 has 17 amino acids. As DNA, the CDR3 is TGTGCCAGCATCCAGACGTGGGCAGCCGGCTCTGGAAACACCATATATTTT. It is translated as CASIQTWAAGSGNTIYF.

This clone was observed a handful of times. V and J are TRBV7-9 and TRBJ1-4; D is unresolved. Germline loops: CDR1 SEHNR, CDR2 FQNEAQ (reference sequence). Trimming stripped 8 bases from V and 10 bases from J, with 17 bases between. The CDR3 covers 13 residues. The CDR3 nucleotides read TGTGCCAGCGGACGGGAGGGTCTGGTAAAACTGTTTTTT. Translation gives CASGREGLVKLFF.

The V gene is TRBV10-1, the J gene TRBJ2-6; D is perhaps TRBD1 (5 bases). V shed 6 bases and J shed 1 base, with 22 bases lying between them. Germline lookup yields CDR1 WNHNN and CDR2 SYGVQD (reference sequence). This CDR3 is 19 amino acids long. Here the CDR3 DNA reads TGCGCCAGCAGGGACGACTTGGGGCTCATGCAATCTGGGGCCAACGTCCTGACTTTC. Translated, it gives CASRDDLGLMQSGANVLTF.